This entry lists 29 T cell receptor beta chains sequenced from one sample in a study of cytomegalovirus exposure and HLA in healthy donors. PCR employed 60 Vbeta and 13 Jbeta primers. Sequencing used immunoSEQ multiplex PCR; TCRdb keeps in-frame clones, though not all of them. The sample has approximately 100,000 clones; about four fifths are singletons. The sequencing sample was made of PBMCs. All receptors come from a middle-aged woman in good health and CMV-seronegative.

The gene calls are TRBV9 and TRBJ2-3, with 10 bases identical to TRBD2. CDR1 SGDLS and CDR2 YYNGEE come from the germline V gene. CDR3 length: 15 residues. The V gene end was trimmed by 0 bases and the J gene end by 4 bases; junction bases not matched to a gene: 2. The DNA for the CDR3 is TGTGCCAGCAGCGTAGGAGCGGGAGGGTCAGATACGCAGTATTTT. This gives the protein CASSVGAGGSDTQYF.

The chain is built from TRBV29-1 and TRBJ2-5, with TRBD1 identical over 7 bases. Trimming removed 6 bases from V and 0 bases from J; junction bases left unmatched: 7. Germline V gives CDR1 SQVTM, CDR2 ANQGSEA. The CDR3 consists of 14 residues. The CDR3 region is CSVLKQGYQETQYF. CDR3 in DNA: TGCAGCGTCCTGAAACAGGGGTACCAAGAGACCCAGTACTTC.

The chain combines TRBV2 with TRBJ2-1; TRBD1 agrees at 9 bases. The trim removed 4 bases at V and 8 bases at J, leaving 9 bases unmatched. This CDR3 has 15 amino acids. Germline V gives CDR1 SNHLY, CDR2 FYNNEI. The CDR3 DNA sequence: TGTGCCAGCAGTGGGTACAGGGGGCGGGTCGATGAGCAGTTCTTC. It is translated as CASSGYRGRVDEQFF.

The J gene is TRBJ1-3, the V gene TRBV7-2; TRBD1 is a possible D gene (5 bases). Germline CDR1 SGHTA, CDR2 FQGNSA. The CDR3 is made up of 15 amino acids. V shed 3 bases and J shed 0 bases, with 9 bases lying between them. CDR3 coding DNA: TGTGCCAGCAGCTTGGGGGGTAACTCTGGAAACACCATATATTTT. This encodes CASSLGGNSGNTIYF.

This clone has only one observation. The rearrangement uses TRBV9 and TRBJ2-7, with TRBD2 matching over 13 bases. Per germline, CDR1 SGDLS and CDR2 YYNGEE. V shed 4 bases, J shed 4 bases, and the junction held 5 bases outside the gene matches. The CDR3 length is 15 residues. CDR3 amino acids: CASSPRTSGSYEQYF. For the CDR3, the DNA is TGTGCCAGCAGCCCCCGGACTAGCGGGAGTTACGAGCAGTACTTC. The complete variable domain, with remaining parts taken from reference TRBV9 and TRBJ2-7, reads DSGVTQTPKHLITATGQRVTLRCSPRSGDLSVYWYQQSLDQGLQFLIQYYNGEERAKGNILERFSAQQFPDLHSELNLSSLELGDSALYFCASSPRTSGSYEQYFGPGTRLTVT.

This clone was recorded a few times. This chain joins TRBV28 and TRBJ2-7; 12 bases are a match to TRBD1. This CDR3 is built from 17 residues. The ends lost 10 bases at V and 9 bases at J; junction bases unmatched: 22. Per the germline V gene, CDR1 is MDHEN and CDR2 is SYDVKM. CDR3 bases: TGTGCCAAAACGGGACAGGGGGCCGGGTTCGGGGGTTTCGGGCAGTACTTC. Translated: CAKTGQGAGFGGFGQYF.

The chain couples TRBV27 to TRBJ2-3; D is unclear. V was shortened by 7 bases and J by 2 bases, with 10 bases between the two germline ends. The CDR3 consists of 13 residues. Germline CDR1 reads MNHEY; CDR2 reads SMNVEV (reference sequence). The CDR3 spells CASNRPDTDTQYF. The DNA of the CDR3 is TGTGCCAGCAATCGTCCAGACACAGATACGCAGTATTTT.

The rearrangement links TRBV15 to TRBJ2-2, with 8 bases identical to TRBD1. Germline V gene lookup returns CDR1 LNHNV and CDR2 YYDKDF (reference sequence). Trimming at V came to 6 bases and at J to 1 base, leaving 4 bases not matched to a gene. The CDR3 extends over 15 amino acids. CDR3 region: CATRVDRENTGELFF. CDR3 DNA sequence: TGTGCCACCAGGGTGGACAGGGAGAACACCGGGGAGCTGTTTTTT.

The chain joins TRBV5-4 to TRBJ2-3, with 8 bases that match TRBD1. The CDR3 covers 16 residues. V was pared by 5 bases and J by 2 bases, with 10 bases of the junction left unmatched. The germline V gene encodes CDR1 SGHNT and CDR2 YYREEE (reference sequence). CDR3 sequence reads: CASSIRTGGLTDTQYF. The CDR3 DNA reads as TGTGCCAGCAGTATACGCACAGGGGGACTCACAGATACGCAGTATTTT.

As concerns this clone: One junction end disagrees with the germline gene, perhaps due to a read error. The same CDR3 also results from other DNA sequences found in this sample. J is TRBJ2-3 and V is TRBV7-6, with a weak D call TRBD2 (6 bases). Germline lookup yields CDR1 SGHVS and CDR2 FNYEAQ. The CDR3 length is 14 residues. Here the CDR3 DNA reads TGCGCCAGCAGCTTAGCGGTACAAAGAGATACGCAGTATTTT. It is translated as CASSLAVQRDTQYF.

This clone was seen more than once but under ten times. The genes are TRBV15 and TRBJ2-7; possibly TRBD1 for D (5 bases). V was shortened by 0 bases and J by 5 bases, with 14 bases between the two germline ends. Germline V lookup: CDR1 LNHNV, CDR2 YYDKDF (reference sequence). The CDR3 has 15 amino acids. The CDR3 loop reads CATSRDWAQANEQYF. CDR3 nucleotide sequence: TGTGCCACCAGCAGAGATTGGGCACAGGCAAACGAGCAGTACTTC.

The chain joins TRBV11-2 to TRBJ1-1; TRBD1 agrees at 7 bases. V dropped 5 bases and J dropped 1; count of bases not matched to a gene: 4. The CDR3 runs to 14 residues. Germline CDR1 is SGHAT and CDR2 is FQNNGV. The CDR3 nucleotides are TGTGCCAGCAGCCAGACAGGGAAGAACACTGAAGCTTTCTTT. This gives the protein CASSQTGKNTEAFF.

This chain links TRBV10-3 with TRBJ2-2; 10 nucleotides agree with TRBD2. Looked up from germline, CDR1 is ENHRY and CDR2 is SYGVKD. This CDR3 region has 16 residues. Trimming removed 2 bases from V and 5 bases from J; junction bases left unmatched: 5. In DNA, the CDR3 is TGTGCCATCAGTGAGGAACTAGCGGGATCTACCGGGGAGCTGTTTTTT. Its protein is CAISEELAGSTGELFF.

A few counts support this clone. V usage is TRBV27 and J usage is TRBJ2-2, with D perhaps TRBD1 (6 bases). Germline V gene lookup returns CDR1 MNHEY and CDR2 SMNVEV (reference sequence). This CDR3 has 14 amino acids. V lost 6 bases to trimming and J lost 0 bases, with 8 bases between them. The CDR3 loop is CASRGHANTGELFF. The DNA of the CDR3 is TGTGCCAGCAGGGGACACGCGAACACCGGGGAGCTGTTTTTT.

The chain has TRBV19 and TRBJ2-1, with TRBD2 identical over 11 bases. Germline V gene lookup returns CDR1 LNHDA and CDR2 SQIVND (reference sequence). The length of the CDR3 is 16 residues. The V gene end was trimmed by 5 bases and the J gene end by 8 bases; junction bases not matched to a gene: 11. The CDR3 DNA reads as TGTGCCAGTAGTGCCCTTTCTAGCGGGGGGCCCCATGAGCAGTTCTTC. Translating it yields CASSALSSGGPHEQFF.

The sample holds a few counts of this clone. The genes are TRBV5-1 and TRBJ2-5; 8 bases line up with TRBD2. The germline V gene has CDR1 SGHRS and CDR2 YFSETQ. The CDR3 loop spans 14 amino acids. Losses at the gene ends were 5 bases for V and 4 bases for J; bases not matched to a gene: 7. CDR3 sequence: CASSNGGEGETQYF. The CDR3 DNA follows: TGCGCCAGCAGTAACGGGGGGGAAGGAGAGACCCAGTACTTC.

V gene TRBV5-1 combines with J gene TRBJ1-4, with D possibly TRBD1 on 5 matching bases. Germline values: CDR1 SGHRS, CDR2 YFSETQ. Trimming stripped 4 bases from V and 0 bases from J, with 13 bases between. This CDR3 comprises 16 residues. In nucleotides, the CDR3 is TGCGCCAGCAGCCCGGGGACTTTTGCAACTAATGAAAAACTGTTTTTT. Its protein is CASSPGTFATNEKLFF.

The gene calls are TRBV6-5 and TRBJ2-7; unclear D gene. V lost 0 bases, J lost 6 bases, and 9 bases lay in between. The CDR3 runs to 13 residues. Germline V CDR1 and CDR2: MNHEY, SVGAGI. CDR3 DNA sequence: TGTGCCAGCAGTTACTCGAGGCTGGTCGAGCAGTACTTC. Amino acids: CASSYSRLVEQYF.

The rearrangement links TRBV19 to TRBJ2-2; 13 bases are shared with TRBD2. Losses at the gene ends were 5 bases for V and 6 bases for J; bases not matched to a gene: 3. The CDR3 spans 15 residues. Germline loops: CDR1 LNHDA, CDR2 SQIVND (reference sequence). This CDR3 is CASSPGLAGAGELFF. The CDR3 region has the DNA TGTGCCAGTAGTCCAGGACTAGCGGGAGCCGGGGAGCTGTTTTTT.

The chain employs TRBV2 and TRBJ1-1, with 8 bases aligning to TRBD1. Germline loops: CDR1 SNHLY, CDR2 FYNNEI. V lost 5 bases, J lost 4 bases, and 9 bases stayed unmatched. The CDR3 totals 15 residues. This CDR3 reads CASSYGSDRGTEAFF. The CDR3 DNA sequence: TGTGCCAGCAGTTACGGATCCGACAGGGGCACTGAAGCTTTCTTT.

This clone was counted a few times. Other DNA sequences from this sample encode an identical CDR3 as well. This rearrangement joins TRBV5-1 to TRBJ1-1; tentatively, D is TRBD1 (6 bases). The germline V gene encodes CDR1 SGHRS and CDR2 YFSETQ. The CDR3 runs to 15 residues. With 1 base removed from V and 1 base from J, the gap between germline ends came to 11 bases. The CDR3 sequence is CASSLIQGSNTEAFF. DNA for the CDR3: TGCGCCAGCAGCTTGATACAGGGTTCGAACACTGAAGCTTTCTTT.

This chain joins TRBV6-4 and TRBJ2-1; 7 bases align to TRBD2. With V trimmed by 6 bases and J by 9 bases, 8 bases remained unmatched. The germline CDR1 and CDR2 sequences are MRHNA and SNTAGT. The CDR3 totals 13 residues. This chain's CDR3 is CASSPTSQGEQFF. The CDR3 DNA reads as TGTGCCAGCAGCCCGACTAGCCAGGGTGAGCAGTTCTTC.

Notes on this clone: Likely a read error: the CDR3 ends without its conserved phenylalanine or tryptophan. This chain connects TRBV25-1 to TRBJ1-2; the D gene is possibly TRBD1 (5 bases). CDR3 size: 13 residues. Germline CDR1 reads MGHDK; CDR2 reads SYGVNS. Trimming cost V 4 bases and J 3 bases, with 9 bases left between them. The CDR3 reads CASSAGRDYGYTS. The CDR3 DNA sequence: TGTGCCAGCAGTGCTGGCAGGGACTATGGCTACACCTCC.

This clone was detected only once. This chain links TRBV4-3 with TRBJ1-4, with D possibly matching TRBD1 (6 bases). Germline values: CDR1 LGHNA, CDR2 YSLEER. This CDR3 region has 16 residues. V dropped 0 bases and J dropped 4 bases, with 12 bases sitting between them. The DNA of the CDR3 is TGCGCCAGCAGCCAAGATTTCAGGGGATTTAATGAAAAACTGTTTTTT. Protein: CASSQDFRGFNEKLFF.

In this sample, this clone turned up a few times. The chain uses TRBV12-1 and TRBJ1-2. TRBV12-1 is noted as a pseudogene. This CDR3 has 17 residues. CDR3 sequence (DNA): TGTGCCAGCAGCTATAATGGCCGTTGGGGGGGAGGCTATGGCTACACCTTC. Encoded protein: CASSYNGRWGGGYGYTF.

The sample holds a few counts of this clone. The chain recombines TRBV2 with TRBJ2-3; D gene unclear. The CDR3 has 15 amino acids. Trimming stripped 4 bases from V and 0 bases from J, with 11 bases between. The germline V gene has CDR1 SNHLY and CDR2 FYNNEI. The CDR3 region is CASSARPLSTDTQYF. DNA of the CDR3: TGTGCCAGCAGTGCTAGACCCCTTAGCACAGATACGCAGTATTTT.

The J gene is TRBJ1-5, the V gene TRBV30; TRBD1 is a possible D gene (6 bases). The V end was cut by 3 bases, the J end by 4 bases, with 16 bases between. The CDR3 consists of 15 residues. Germline V gene sequence: CDR1 GTSNPN, CDR2 SVGIG (reference sequence). CDR3 coding DNA: TGTGCCTGGAGCGTAAGGGGGAGGGATAATCAGCCCCAGCATTTT. This gives the protein CAWSVRGRDNQPQHF.

The chain combines TRBV6-1 with TRBJ2-1; 10 bases map to TRBD2. Per the germline V gene, CDR1 is MNHNS and CDR2 is SASEGT. The CDR3 consists of 15 residues. Germline trimming cut 6 bases from V and 6 bases from J; bases unmatched to any gene: 8. This CDR3 is CASSPLAGDFNEQFF. CDR3 DNA: TGTGCCAGCAGCCCTCTAGCGGGAGATTTCAATGAGCAGTTCTTC.

This chain links TRBV5-1 with TRBJ2-5, with D possibly TRBD2 on 5 matching bases. Looked up from germline, CDR1 is SGHRS and CDR2 is YFSETQ. The CDR3 spans 14 residues. V lost 0 bases, J lost 5 bases, and 11 bases lay in between. The CDR3 DNA sequence: TGCGCCAGCAGCTTGGCCGGGGTTGGGGAGACCCAGTACTTC. This translates into CASSLAGVGETQYF.